One and the same sample provided the 8 T cell receptor beta chains below, sequenced in a study of response to subunit inactivated influenza vaccine. TCRdb used MiXCR to reprocess the RT-PCR reads, holding one entry per CDR3 protein. This table holds more than 700,000 distinct CDR3 sequences, over 20% found once. Sequenced material: PBMCs from blood, taken around 5 days after vaccination. Source of these receptors: a man in his fifties who received an inactivated influenza vaccine.

There are a few counts of this clonotype. The genes are TRBV7-8 and TRBJ1-6, with D possibly matching TRBD1 (6 bases). Trimming pared 3 bases from V and 8 bases from J, leaving 14 bases between. From germline, CDR1 is SGHVS and CDR2 FQNEAQ. CDR3 length equals 15 residues. CDR3 in amino acids: CASSLQGSRYSPLHF. The CDR3 DNA reads TGTGCCAGCAGCTTGCAGGGGAGTCGGTATTCACCCCTCCACTTT.

This clonotype was picked up many times. The rearrangement links TRBV5-1 to TRBJ1-1, with no clear D. Germline loops: CDR1 SGHRS, CDR2 YFSETQ. Deletions cut 0 bases from V and 1 base from J, with 7 bases between. The CDR3 runs 14 residues. This chain's CDR3 is CASSLAGENTEAFF. DNA for the CDR3: TGCGCCAGCAGCTTGGCCGGAGAGAACACTGAAGCTTTCTTT.

This clonotype was counted at least ten times. V gene TRBV2 combines with J gene TRBJ1-2; D perhaps matches TRBD1 (5 bases). The germline gives CDR1 SNHLY, CDR2 FYNNEI. Trimming shortened V by 10 bases and J by 0 bases, and 15 bases separated the two germline ends. This CDR3 is 14 amino acids long. CDR3 protein: CATQSGRPNYGYTF. CDR3 DNA: TGTGCCACGCAGTCAGGGAGGCCTAACTATGGCTACACCTTC.

The chain combines TRBV6-2 or TRBV6-3 with TRBJ2-3, with TRBD2 matching 8 bases. Germline trimming cut 2 bases from V and 6 bases from J; bases unmatched to any gene: 10. The CDR3 sequence is 16 residues long. Per germline, CDR1 MNHEY and CDR2 SVGEGT. The chain's CDR3 is CASSYAGLGFVDTQYF. Here the CDR3 DNA reads TGTGCCAGCAGTTACGCGGGACTAGGGTTTGTCGATACGCAGTATTTT.

The table lists this clonotype with a few counts. J is TRBJ2-3 and V is TRBV27; 8 bases agree with TRBD1. This CDR3 comprises 16 residues. Trimming at V came to 5 bases and at J to 0 bases, leaving 7 bases not matched to a gene. The germline CDR1 and CDR2 sequences are MNHEY and SMNVEV (reference sequence). The CDR3 nucleotides read TGTGCCAGCAGTCCGCGGGACAGGACTAGCACAGATACGCAGTATTTT. Amino acid sequence: CASSPRDRTSTDTQYF.

The genes are TRBV18 and TRBJ1-1, with D possibly being TRBD1 (5 bases). The CDR3 contains 16 residues. Germline V gene sequence: CDR1 KGHSH, CDR2 LQKENI. Trimming removed 3 bases at V and 0 bases at J, with 14 bases between. In DNA form, the CDR3 reads TGTGCCAGCTCACCTAGGGACGGCCTAATGAACACTGAAGCTTTCTTT. It codes for CASSPRDGLMNTEAFF.

This clonotype was observed a handful of times. The chain combines TRBV7-2 with TRBJ2-3, with 8 bases aligning to TRBD2. V lost 3 bases, J lost 4 bases, and 3 bases stayed unmatched. The CDR3 extends over 14 amino acids. Germline CDR1 reads SGHTA; CDR2 reads FQGNSA. CDR3 residues: CASSLREVPDTQYF. CDR3 in DNA: TGTGCCAGCAGCTTGCGGGAGGTTCCAGATACGCAGTATTTT.

This clonotype was detected a few times. The chain combines TRBV4-3 with TRBJ2-4; D is unclear. With 0 bases removed from V and 9 bases from J, the gap between germline ends came to 9 bases. The CDR3 is 13 amino acids. In germline, CDR1 is LGHNA, CDR2 YSLEER. CDR3 sequence (DNA): TGCGCCAGCAGCCAAGATCCGAAAGGCATTCAGTACTTC. Translating gives CASSQDPKGIQYF.